This T cell receptor beta chain was captured by sequencing in a study of blood T cell repertoires in COVID-19. Germline V gives CDR1 MNHEY, CDR2 SVGAGI. Unmatched junction bases numbered 8, after V lost 8 bases and J lost 6 bases. The CDR3 has 13 residues. Sequencing was performed with immunoSEQ multiplex PCR; in TCRdb, only in-frame clones are kept and a portion is missing. In the table there are fewer than 300,000 clones, roughly 85% of which are singletons. This sequence joins TRBV6-5 and TRBJ2-7; TRBD2 aligns across 9 bases. Material: peripheral blood. The receptor was derived from a man aged 50-59 years with active or convalescent COVID-19. CDR3 in amino acids: CASFAGGLGEQYF. Written as DNA, the CDR3 is TGTGCCAGCTTCGCGGGAGGGTTGGGCGAGCAGTACTTC.